Listed here are 10 T cell receptor beta chains from one sample, sequenced in a study of blood T cell repertoires in COVID-19. Assay: immunoSEQ multiplex PCR; the TCRdb copy retains only in-frame clones and omits some. The profile shows 300,000 to 450,000 clones, roughly 85% of them singletons. The specimen was peripheral blood. These receptors were taken from a woman aged 18-35 years with acute or convalescent COVID-19.

Points on this clone: An end of the junction differs from the germline gene, which may be a read error. This same CDR3 is encoded by further DNA sequences in the sample. V gene TRBV5-1 combines with J gene TRBJ2-1; TRBD1 matches at 7 bases. The CDR3 spans 14 residues. The germline CDR1 and CDR2 sequences are SGHRS and YFSETQ. CDR3 residues: CASSLDRTYNEQFF. The CDR3 DNA reads TGCGCCAGCAGTTTGGACAGGACCTACAATGAGCAGTTCTTC.

The chain joins TRBV29-1 to TRBJ2-3; 7 bases are shared with TRBD2. This CDR3 has 14 residues. The germline gives CDR1 SQVTM, CDR2 ANQGSEA. V was clipped by 1 base and J by 2 bases; unmatched bases: 3. CDR3: CSVEGREFTDTQYF. For the CDR3, the DNA is TGCAGCGTTGAAGGGCGGGAGTTCACAGATACGCAGTATTTT.

J is TRBJ2-3 and V is TRBV4-1, with 11 bases matching TRBD2. Germline-derived CDR1 and CDR2 are MGHRA and YSYEKL. The CDR3 has 17 residues. Trimming took 2 bases from V and 0 from J; bases not matched to a gene: 4. The CDR3 DNA reads as TGCGCCAGCAGCCAATGGGGGACTAGCGGTAGCACAGATACGCAGTATTTT. This sequence encodes CASSQWGTSGSTDTQYF.

This clone was detected only a few times. The genes are TRBV28 and TRBJ1-2, with 9 bases fitting TRBD1. The CDR3 length is 19 residues. Per the germline V gene, CDR1 is MDHEN and CDR2 is SYDVKM. The V and J ends lost 6 bases and 6 bases, in that order; junction bases with no gene match: 23. CDR3 region: CASSPRGQGTIKQRDGYTF. Here the CDR3 DNA reads TGTGCCAGCAGCCCGCGGGGACAGGGTACGATTAAACAAAGGGATGGCTACACCTTC.

V usage is TRBV2 and J usage is TRBJ2-3; no definite D call. The V gene's germline CDR1 is SNHLY and CDR2 FYNNEI. The CDR3 loop spans 13 amino acids. The V and J ends lost 5 bases and 7 bases respectively, with 13 bases between them. The CDR3 is CASSLSVGNTQYF. CDR3 bases: TGTGCCAGCAGTCTAAGCGTCGGAAATACGCAGTATTTT.

V is TRBV6-5 and J is TRBJ2-1; D gene ambiguous. Germline V CDR1 and CDR2: MNHEY, SVGAGI. This CDR3 comprises 11 residues. Trimming removed 7 bases at V and 7 bases at J, with 8 bases between. This CDR3 reads CASIPENEQFF. DNA of the CDR3: TGTGCCAGCATCCCCGAGAATGAGCAGTTCTTC.

The chain employs TRBV19 and TRBJ1-2; maybe TRBD1 (5 bases). The V and J ends lost 9 bases and 2 bases respectively, with 19 bases between them. The CDR3 length is 15 residues. CDR1 and CDR2 (germline): LNHDA, SQIVND (reference sequence). In DNA, the CDR3 is TGTGCCAGCAGGGCCCAACCGACGGGCAACTATGGCTACACCTTC. Its protein is CASRAQPTGNYGYTF.

This clone came up once. The J gene is TRBJ1-4, the V gene TRBV24-1, with D possibly being TRBD1 (5 bases). Looked up from germline, CDR1 is KGHDR and CDR2 is SFDVKD. This CDR3 is built from 12 residues. V gave up 7 bases and J gave up 17 bases, with 19 bases separating them. The CDR3 spells CATRAWIGRVFF. CDR3 bases: TGTGCCACCAGGGCATGGATCGGCAGGGTTTTTTTT.

The rearrangement links TRBV4-2 to TRBJ1-1, with D tentatively TRBD1 (5 bases). Germline V gene data show CDR1 as LGHNA and CDR2 as YNFKEQ. There are 16 residues in the CDR3. The germline V and J ends were trimmed by 1 base and 1 base, with 13 bases remaining between them. This CDR3 is CASSQALVGGNTEAFF. The CDR3 region has the DNA TGTGCCAGCAGCCAAGCCTTAGTCGGGGGGAACACTGAAGCTTTCTTT.

This clone showed up just once. At one boundary the junction diverges from the germline segment, which might be a read error. The V and J genes are TRBV24-1 and TRBJ1-2; D perhaps matches TRBD1 (5 bases). Germline V lookup: CDR1 KGHDR, CDR2 SFDVKD. The CDR3 extends over 12 amino acids. The CDR3 sequence is CATSDPGQGLAF. CDR3 coding DNA: TGTGCCACCAGTGACCCTGGGCAGGGATTGGCCTTC.